This T cell receptor (beta chain) was sequenced in a study of T cells in Graves' hyperthyroidism and ophthalmopathy. Subjects with ophthalmopathy showed a Clinical Activity Score no lower than 3, a NOSPECS grade no lower than 4, and a duration shorter than 3 months. Diagnosing involved the use of clinical symptoms, serum thyroxine and TRAb, thyroid ultrasound and orbital computed tomography. There are many counts of this clonotype. There were TCR beta CDR3 regions amplified from RNA transcripts. A first-round RT-PCR of the TCR CDR3 used the HTBI primer set. Each CDR3 protein gets one entry after TCRdb re-called the multiplex PCR reads with MiXCR. The sample yields approximately 600,000 distinct CDR3 sequences, 20% to 25% seen once. Trimming took 2 bases from V and 4 from J, leaving 8 bases between them. The CDR3 totals 12 residues. In germline, CDR1 is DFQATT, CDR2 SNEGSKA (reference sequence).

This receptor was identified in a man aged 30 to 39 with Graves' ophthalmopathy. The sequencing sample was made of blood. This chain connects TRBV20-1 to TRBJ2-5; D gene unclear. In DNA, the CDR3 is TGCAGTGCTAGAAGCACCGGAGAGACCCAGTACTTC. Translated, it gives CSARSTGETQYF.